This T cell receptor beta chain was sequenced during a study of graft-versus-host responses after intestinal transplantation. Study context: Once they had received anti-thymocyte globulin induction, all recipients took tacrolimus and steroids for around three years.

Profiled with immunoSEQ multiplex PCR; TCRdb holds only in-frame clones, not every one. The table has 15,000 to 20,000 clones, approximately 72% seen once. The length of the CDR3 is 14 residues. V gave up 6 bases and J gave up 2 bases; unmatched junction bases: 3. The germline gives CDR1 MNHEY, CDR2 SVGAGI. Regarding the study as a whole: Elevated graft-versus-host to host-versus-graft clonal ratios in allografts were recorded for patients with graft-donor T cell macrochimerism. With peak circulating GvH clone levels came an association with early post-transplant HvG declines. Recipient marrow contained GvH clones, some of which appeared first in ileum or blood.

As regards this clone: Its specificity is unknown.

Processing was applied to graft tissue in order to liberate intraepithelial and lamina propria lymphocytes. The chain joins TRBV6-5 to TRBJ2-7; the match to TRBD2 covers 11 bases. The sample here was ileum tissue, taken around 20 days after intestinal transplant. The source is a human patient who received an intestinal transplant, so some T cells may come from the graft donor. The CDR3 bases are TGTGCCAGCAGCGTAGCGGGAGGGACCTACGAGCAGTACTTC. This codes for CASSVAGGTYEQYF.